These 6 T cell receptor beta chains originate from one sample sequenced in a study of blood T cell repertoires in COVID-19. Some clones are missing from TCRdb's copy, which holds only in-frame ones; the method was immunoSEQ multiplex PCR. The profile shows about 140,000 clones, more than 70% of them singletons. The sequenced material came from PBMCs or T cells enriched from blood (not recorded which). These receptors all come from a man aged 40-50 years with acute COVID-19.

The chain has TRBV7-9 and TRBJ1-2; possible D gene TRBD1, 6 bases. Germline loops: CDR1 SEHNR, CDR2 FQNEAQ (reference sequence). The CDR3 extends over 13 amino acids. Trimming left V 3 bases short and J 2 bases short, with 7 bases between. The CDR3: CASSFQGNYGYTF. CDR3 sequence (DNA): TGTGCCAGCAGCTTTCAGGGGAACTATGGCTACACCTTC. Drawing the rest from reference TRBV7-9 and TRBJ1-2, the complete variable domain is DTGVSQNPRHKITKRGQNVTFRCDPISEHNRLYWYRQTLGQGPEFLTYFQNEAQLEKSRLLSDRFSAERPKGSFSTLEIQRTEQGDSAMYLCASSFQGNYGYTFGSGTRLTVV.

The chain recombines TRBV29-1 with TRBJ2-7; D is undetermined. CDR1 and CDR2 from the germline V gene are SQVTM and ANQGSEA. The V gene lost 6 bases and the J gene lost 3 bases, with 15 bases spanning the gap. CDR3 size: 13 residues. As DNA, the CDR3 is TGCAGCGTCACAACCGCCGCCCTCTACGAGCAGTACTTC. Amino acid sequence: CSVTTAALYEQYF.

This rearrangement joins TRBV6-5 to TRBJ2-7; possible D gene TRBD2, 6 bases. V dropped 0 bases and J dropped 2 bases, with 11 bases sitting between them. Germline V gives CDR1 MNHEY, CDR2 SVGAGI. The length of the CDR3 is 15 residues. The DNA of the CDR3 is TGTGCCAGCAGTTACTCGCGGAGGGGAGCCTACGAGCAGTACTTC. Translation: CASSYSRRGAYEQYF.

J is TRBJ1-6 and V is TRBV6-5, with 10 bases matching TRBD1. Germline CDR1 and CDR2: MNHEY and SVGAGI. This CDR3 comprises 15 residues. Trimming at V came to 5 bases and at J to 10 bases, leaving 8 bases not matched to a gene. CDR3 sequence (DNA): TGTGCCAGCAGTCCCGACAGGGGGCGAGAATCACCCCTCCACTTT. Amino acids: CASSPDRGRESPLHF.

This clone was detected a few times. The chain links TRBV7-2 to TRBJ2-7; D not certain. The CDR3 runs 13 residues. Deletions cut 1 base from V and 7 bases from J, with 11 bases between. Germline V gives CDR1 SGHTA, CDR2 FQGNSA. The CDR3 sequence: CASSLVLREEQYF. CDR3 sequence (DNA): TGTGCCAGCAGCTTAGTACTCCGCGAGGAGCAGTACTTC.

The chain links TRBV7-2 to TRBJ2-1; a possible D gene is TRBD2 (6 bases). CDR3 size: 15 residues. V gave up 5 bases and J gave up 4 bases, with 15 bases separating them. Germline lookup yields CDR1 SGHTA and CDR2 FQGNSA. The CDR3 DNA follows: TGTGCCAGCAGCCCCGCCGCGGGACGGTACAATGAGCAGTTCTTC. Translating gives CASSPAAGRYNEQFF.